Listed here are 3 T cell receptor beta chains from one sample, sequenced in a study of human T cells and chemical hapten exposure. As for time point: patch test 2, 6 weeks after DPC sensitization. Treatment indicated: therapeutic diphenylcyclopropenone sensitization with weekly scalp DPC. TCRdb re-called the RACE reads with MiXCR, one entry per CDR3 protein. The data show roughly 94,000 distinct CDR3 sequences, with 7% to 10% seen just once and 2% to 2.5% held by the top ten. The sequencing here drew on whole blood, taken in connection with sensitization to the hapten diphenylcyclopropenone (DPC). Receptor source: a woman aged 40 to 49 with alopecia areata. Some clones in this sample may be carry-over from other donors' samples.

V is TRBV19 and J is TRBJ2-3; TRBD1 aligns across 7 bases. The CDR3 spans 12 residues. In germline, CDR1 is LNHDA, CDR2 SQIVND (reference sequence). The chain's CDR3 is CAVGQTIDTQYF. The CDR3 DNA is TGTGCAGTGGGACAGACGATAGATACGCAGTATTTT. The full variable domain, completed using reference TRBV19 and TRBJ2-3, is DGGITQSPKYLFRKEGQNVTLSCEQNLNHDAMYWYRQDPGQGLRLIYYSQIVNDFQKGDIAEGYSVSREKKESFPLTVTSAQKNPTAFYLCAVGQTIDTQYFGPGTRLTVL.

A few counts support this clonotype. The rearrangement joins TRBV6-2 or TRBV6-3 to TRBJ2-7; D may be TRBD2 (5 bases). Germline CDR1 MNHEY, CDR2 SVGEGT. Trimming cost V 4 bases and J 6 bases, with 16 bases left between them. The CDR3 is 14 amino acids. The CDR3 region has the DNA TGTGCCAGCAGTTTTCCTAGCAGGTCCGGCGAGCAGTACTTC. Translation gives CASSFPSRSGEQYF.

CDR3 DNA: TGTGCCAGCACCGAGGGGACAGGGGTTTACAATGAGCAGTTCTTC. This gives the protein CASTEGTGVYNEQFF. The rearrangement links TRBV2 to TRBJ2-1; 10 bases are a match to TRBD1. The V segment lost 7 bases and the J segment 4 bases; nucleotides outside the gene matches: 7. The CDR3 covers 15 residues. The V gene's germline CDR1 is SNHLY and CDR2 FYNNEI.